Listed here are 10 T cell receptor beta chains from one sample, sequenced in a study of patients and donors after allogeneic stem cell transplantation. TCRdb analysed the RT-PCR reads with MiXCR anew, one entry per CDR3 protein. This sample has some 150,000 distinct CDR3 sequences, with about 40% found just once. The source material was blood, either unsorted or a sorted T cell fraction (not recorded which). The origin of the receptors is a human donor who was either an allogeneic HSCT recipient or a stem cell or donor lymphocyte infusion donor (not recorded which). It is not recorded whose cells these are; they may come from a transplant donor.

This clonotype was observed a handful of times. The chain couples TRBV20-1 to TRBJ1-5, with 8 bases aligning to TRBD1. V trimming: 3 bases; J trimming: 0 bases; junction bases outside the gene matches: 4. This CDR3 comprises 15 residues. The V gene's germline CDR1 is DFQATT and CDR2 SNEGSKA (reference sequence). The CDR3 region is CSARDRASSNQPQHF. Here the CDR3 DNA reads TGCAGTGCTAGGGACAGGGCAAGTAGCAATCAGCCCCAGCATTTT.

V is TRBV2 and J is TRBJ2-7; the D is unclear. The CDR3 is 13 amino acids. The V gene's germline CDR1 is SNHLY and CDR2 FYNNEI. V lost 2 bases and J lost 5, with 10 bases in between. CDR3 in amino acids: CASSENQSDEQYF. CDR3 sequence (DNA): TGTGCCAGCAGTGAAAACCAGAGCGACGAGCAGTACTTC.

The genes are TRBV27 and TRBJ2-1; perhaps D is TRBD1 or TRBD2 (5 bases each). CDR1 MNHEY and CDR2 SMNVEV come from the germline V gene (reference sequence). The germline V and J ends were trimmed by 5 bases and 2 bases, with 16 bases remaining between them. The CDR3 contains 16 residues. The CDR3 protein is CASSPREGRTYNEQFF. DNA for the CDR3: TGTGCCAGCAGTCCACGCGAGGGGCGGACCTACAATGAGCAGTTCTTC.

The chain has TRBV6-6 and TRBJ1-3; tentatively, D is TRBD1 (6 bases). Germline V gene data show CDR1 as MNHNY and CDR2 as SVGAGI (reference sequence). V lost 0 bases, J lost 0 bases, and 12 bases lay in between. This CDR3 is 17 amino acids long. The DNA of the CDR3 is TGTGCCAGCAGTTACTCCGCAGGGGCTTCCTCTGGAAACACCATATATTTT. Protein: CASSYSAGASSGNTIYF.

CDR3 nucleotides: TGTGCCAGCAGCCCCTTCGGACAGCCCCAGCATTTT. Amino acid sequence: CASSPFGQPQHF. The chain couples TRBV12-3 or TRBV12-4 to TRBJ1-5; D unresolved. The CDR3 loop spans 12 amino acids. V shed 6 bases and J shed 7 bases, with 10 bases lying between them.

The chain carries TRBV2 and TRBJ1-2; D not resolved. The CDR3 is made up of 14 amino acids. Trimming pared 8 bases from V and 5 bases from J, leaving 18 bases between. In germline, CDR1 is SNHLY, CDR2 FYNNEI. CDR3 sequence: CASQVRRLVYGYTF. The CDR3 DNA follows: TGTGCCAGCCAGGTCCGGAGGTTAGTGTATGGCTACACCTTC.

The rearrangement links TRBV20-1 to TRBJ2-7; D gene ambiguous. The V end was cut by 4 bases, the J end by 4 bases, with 14 bases between. Germline V gene sequence: CDR1 DFQATT, CDR2 SNEGSKA (reference sequence). This CDR3 is built from 13 residues. The CDR3: CSAIPDIGYEQYF. CDR3 bases: TGCAGTGCTATCCCGGATATCGGATACGAGCAGTACTTC.

The chain carries TRBV12-3 or TRBV12-4 and TRBJ2-1, with unresolved D. V gave up 10 bases and J gave up 2 bases, with 12 bases separating them. The CDR3 sequence is 13 residues long. The DNA for the CDR3 is TGTGCCACCCTCCCCGCCCCCTACAATGAGCAGTTCTTC. This sequence encodes CATLPAPYNEQFF.

The rearrangement links TRBV12-3 or TRBV12-4 to TRBJ2-7; maybe TRBD2 (7 bases). This CDR3 is built from 18 residues. V lost 4 bases, J lost 0 bases, and 22 bases lay in between. CDR3 DNA: TGTGCCAGCAGTTGCCAGGCCCTCGGGGGGCGAAGCTCCTACGAGCAGTACGTC. It is translated as CASSCQALGGRSSYEQYV.

This clonotype was counted only a few times. The chain joins TRBV20-1 to TRBJ1-5, with 12 positions matching TRBD1. The CDR3 is 14 amino acids. Germline V gene lookup returns CDR1 DFQATT and CDR2 SNEGSKA (reference sequence). After removal of 0 bases from V and 9 bases from J, the junction contained 3 bases not matched to a gene. The CDR3: CSAREGQGAPPQHF. The CDR3 DNA reads as TGCAGTGCTAGAGAGGGACAGGGGGCACCGCCCCAGCATTTT.